Sequencing of this T cell receptor (beta chain) was carried out in a study of OX40 agonist ivuxolimab in advanced cancers. Whole-study context: Patients receiving dose escalation had hepatocellular carcinoma, melanoma, renal cell or head and neck cancer.

Whole-study findings and limits: The authors also found low normalized T-cell clonal expansion in some nonresponders. CD4+ T cells averaged fewer expanded clones than CD8+ T cells.

Between the trimmed V and J ends, which lost 0 bases and 0 bases, there was a span of 8 bases. The length of the CDR3 is 15 residues. CDR1 and CDR2 from the germline V gene are SGHRS and YFSETQ. Using immunoSEQ multiplex PCR, the repertoire was profiled, and TCRdb retains in-frame clones only, with some absent. This repertoire shows about 20,000 clones, 78% found once; its top ten account for approximately 15%. This clone has a single count. No antigen is known for it. The V call is TRBV5-1, the J call TRBJ2-3; no reliable D call. The receptor comes from an adult with an advanced solid tumor such as melanoma, head and neck, liver or kidney cancer. The sample consisted of CD4+ or CD8+ T cells sorted from blood, taken in a trial of the OX40 agonist ivuxolimab. The CDR3 is CASSLGSLSTDTQYF. CDR3 nucleotides: TGCGCCAGCAGCTTGGGTAGTCTAAGCACAGATACGCAGTATTTT.